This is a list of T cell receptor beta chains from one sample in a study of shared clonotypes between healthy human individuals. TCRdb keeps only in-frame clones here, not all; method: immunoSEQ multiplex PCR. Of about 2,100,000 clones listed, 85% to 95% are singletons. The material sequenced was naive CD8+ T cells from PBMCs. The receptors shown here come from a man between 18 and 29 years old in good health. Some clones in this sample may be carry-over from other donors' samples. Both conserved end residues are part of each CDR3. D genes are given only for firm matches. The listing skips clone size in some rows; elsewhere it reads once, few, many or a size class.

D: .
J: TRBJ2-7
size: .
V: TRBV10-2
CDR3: CASWREPYEQYF
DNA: TGCGCCAGCTGGAGGGAACCCTACGAGCAGTACTTC

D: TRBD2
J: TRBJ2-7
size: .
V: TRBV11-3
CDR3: CASSPAIAGGEQYF
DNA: TGTGCCAGCAGCCCCGCGATAGCGGGAGGCGAGCAGTACTTC

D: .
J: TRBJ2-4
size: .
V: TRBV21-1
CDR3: CASICGLAKNIQYF
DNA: TGTGCCAGCATTTGCGGATTAGCCAAAAACATTCAGTACTTC

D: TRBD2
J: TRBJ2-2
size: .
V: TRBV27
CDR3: CASSPARVAGAGNTGELFF
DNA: TGTGCCAGCAGTCCCGCCCGGGTAGCGGGAGCGGGGAACACCGGGGAGCTGTTTTTT

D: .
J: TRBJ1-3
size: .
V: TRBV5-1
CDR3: CASSLEGRGNTIYF
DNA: TGCGCCAGCAGCTTGGAAGGGCGTGGAAACACCATATATTTT

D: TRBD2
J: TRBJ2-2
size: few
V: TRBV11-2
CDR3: CASSLAPREKTGELFF
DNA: TGTGCCAGCAGCTTAGCTCCGCGGGAGAAAACCGGGGAGCTGTTTTTT

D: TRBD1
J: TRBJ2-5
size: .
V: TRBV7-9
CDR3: CASSSGTGIETQYF
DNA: TGTGCCAGCAGTTCCGGGACAGGGATAGAGACCCAGTACTTC

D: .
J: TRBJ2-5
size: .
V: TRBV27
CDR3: CASSLRVGVEGYF
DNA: TGTGCCAGCAGTTTAAGGGTTGGGGTGGAGGGGTACTTC

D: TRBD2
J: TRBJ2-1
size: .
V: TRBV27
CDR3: CASSGLAGVAEQFF
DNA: TGTGCCAGCAGCGGACTAGCGGGAGTTGCTGAGCAGTTCTTC

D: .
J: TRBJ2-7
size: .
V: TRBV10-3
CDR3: CAISDSGGSYEQYF
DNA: TGTGCCATCAGTGATTCGGGCGGGTCCTACGAGCAGTACTTC

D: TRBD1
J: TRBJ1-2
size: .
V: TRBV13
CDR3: CVSSPLGQGGYGYTF
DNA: TGTGTCAGCAGTCCACTCGGACAGGGGGGCTATGGCTACACCTTC

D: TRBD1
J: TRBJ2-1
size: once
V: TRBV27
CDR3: CASSFVDRANGANEQFF
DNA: TGTGCCAGCAGTTTTGTGGACAGGGCAAATGGGGCTAATGAGCAGTTCTTC

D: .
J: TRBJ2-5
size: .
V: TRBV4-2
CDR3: CASSPPNGVLRGQETQYF
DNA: TGTGCCAGCAGCCCCCCCAACGGAGTACTTCGCGGACAAGAGACCCAGTACTTC

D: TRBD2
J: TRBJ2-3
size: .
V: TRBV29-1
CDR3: CSVVRSSGNGGTDTQYF
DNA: TGCAGCGTTGTTAGGTCTAGCGGGAATGGGGGCACAGATACGCAGTATTTT